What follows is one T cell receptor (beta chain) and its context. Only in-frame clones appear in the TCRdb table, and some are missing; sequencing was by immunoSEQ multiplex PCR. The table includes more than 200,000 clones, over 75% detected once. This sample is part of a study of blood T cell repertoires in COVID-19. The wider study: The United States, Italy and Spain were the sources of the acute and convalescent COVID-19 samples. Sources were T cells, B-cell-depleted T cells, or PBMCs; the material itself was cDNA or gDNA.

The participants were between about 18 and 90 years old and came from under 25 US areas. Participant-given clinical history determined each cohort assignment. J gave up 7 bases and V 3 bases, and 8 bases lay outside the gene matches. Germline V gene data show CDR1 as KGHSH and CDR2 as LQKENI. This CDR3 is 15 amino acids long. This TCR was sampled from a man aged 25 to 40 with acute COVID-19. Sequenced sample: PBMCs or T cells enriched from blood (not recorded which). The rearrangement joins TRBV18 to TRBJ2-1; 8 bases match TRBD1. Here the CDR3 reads CASSPDRGGGNEQFF. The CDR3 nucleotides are TGTGCCAGCTCACCTGACAGGGGAGGTGGGAATGAGCAGTTCTTC.